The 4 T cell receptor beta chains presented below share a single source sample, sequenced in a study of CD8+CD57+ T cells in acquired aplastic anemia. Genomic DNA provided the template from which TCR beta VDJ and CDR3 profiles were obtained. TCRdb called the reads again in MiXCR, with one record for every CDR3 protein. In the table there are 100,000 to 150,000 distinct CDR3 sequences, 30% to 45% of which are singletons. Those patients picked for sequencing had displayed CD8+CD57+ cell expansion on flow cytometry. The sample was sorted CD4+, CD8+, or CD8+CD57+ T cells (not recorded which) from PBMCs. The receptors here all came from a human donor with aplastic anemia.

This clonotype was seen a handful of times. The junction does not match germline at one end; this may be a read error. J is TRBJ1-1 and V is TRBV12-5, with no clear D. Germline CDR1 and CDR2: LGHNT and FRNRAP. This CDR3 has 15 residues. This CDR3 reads CARGLAKRANTEAFF. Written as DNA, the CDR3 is TGTGCTCGTGGTTTGGCGAAAAGAGCGAACACTGAAGCTTTCTTT.

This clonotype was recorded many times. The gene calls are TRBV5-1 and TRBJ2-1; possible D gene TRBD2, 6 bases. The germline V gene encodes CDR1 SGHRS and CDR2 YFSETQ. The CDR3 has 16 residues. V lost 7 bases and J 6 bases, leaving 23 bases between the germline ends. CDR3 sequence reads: CASRQSLNGGVNEQFF. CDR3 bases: TGCGCCAGCCGTCAGAGTTTGAACGGGGGAGTCAATGAGCAGTTCTTC. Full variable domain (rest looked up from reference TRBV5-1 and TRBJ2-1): KAGVTQTPRYLIKTRGQQVTLSCSPISGHRSVSWYQQTPGQGLQFLFEYFSETQRNKGNFPGRFSGRQFSNSRSEMNVSTLELGDSALYLCASRQSLNGGVNEQFFGPGTRLTVL.

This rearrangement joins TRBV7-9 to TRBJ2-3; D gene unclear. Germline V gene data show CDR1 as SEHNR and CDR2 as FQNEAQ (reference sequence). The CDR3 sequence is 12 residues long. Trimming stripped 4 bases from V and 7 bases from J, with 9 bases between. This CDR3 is CASSYPQNTQYF. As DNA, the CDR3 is TGTGCCAGCAGCTATCCGCAGAATACGCAGTATTTT.

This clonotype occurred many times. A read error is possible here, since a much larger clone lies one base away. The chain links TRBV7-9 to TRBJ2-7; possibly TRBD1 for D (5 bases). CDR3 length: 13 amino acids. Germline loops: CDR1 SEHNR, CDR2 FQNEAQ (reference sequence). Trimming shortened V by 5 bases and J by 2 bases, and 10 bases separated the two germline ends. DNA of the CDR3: TGTGCCAGCAGCCTCGGACATACCTACGAGCAGTACTTC. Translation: CASSLGHTYEQYF.